This TCR beta chain was captured by sequencing in a study of control samples from healthy donors and cancer patients. This clone was seen more than once but under ten times. This table comes from immunoSEQ multiplex PCR, and its TCRdb copy is limited to in-frame clones, with some not included. The sample lists approximately 230,000 clones; around 80% were seen once. The germline V gene has CDR1 LGHDT and CDR2 YNNKEL (reference sequence). This CDR3 has 14 residues. The V end lost 0 bases, the J end lost 4 bases, and 7 bases lay between the germline ends. The clonotype was recovered from a woman aged 55-70 years with lung cancer. The chain carries TRBV3-1 (or the pseudogene TRBV3-2) and TRBJ2-1; D call uncertain. Sequencing input: PBMCs. The CDR3 here is CASSQDLGYNEQFF. The CDR3 nucleotides are TGTGCCAGCAGCCAAGATTTAGGGTACAATGAGCAGTTCTTC.